What follows describes a single TCR beta chain. Its antigen remains unidentified. Thawed PBMCs were FACS-sorted into unstimulated CD4+CD25+CD127- regulatory T cells, CD4+CD25- non-regulatory cells, CD4 and CD8 cells. Produced via immunoSEQ multiplex PCR; TCRdb's table is partial and in-frame only. This table has under 100,000 clones, 90% to 95% appearing once. The sample belongs to a study of Tregs in tolerant kidney transplant recipients. The V end lost 3 bases, the J end lost 4 bases, and 16 bases lay between the germline ends. Germline V lookup: CDR1 SEHNR, CDR2 FQNEAQ (reference sequence). This CDR3 region has 16 residues. Overall study findings and caveats: The small number of patients limits these findings pending further validation. Biological reproducibility was not directly addressed, but technical replication error appeared minimal.

This TCR was recovered from a human donor in good health. The V call is TRBV7-9, the J call TRBJ1-3; D remains ambiguous. Sequencing was carried out using CD8+ T cells from blood. This CDR3 reads CASSFVVGPPGNTIYF. CDR3 sequence (DNA): TGTGCCAGCAGCTTTGTTGTCGGGCCCCCAGGAAACACCATATATTTT.